A selection of T cell receptor beta chains follows, all from one sample in a study of cytomegalovirus exposure and HLA in healthy donors. Clones were read by immunoSEQ multiplex PCR, and TCRdb kept only the in-frame ones, dropping some. There are hundreds of thousands of clones in the sample; more than 80% occur only once, and 0.65% to 0.95% lies in the top ten. The sample consisted of PBMCs. Every receptor here comes from a woman between 18 and 30 years old in good health and CMV-seronegative. Each CDR3 is given with its conserved first and last residue. A D gene is named only where the DNA matches it firmly. Clone size, where shown, is once, few, many, or a class for clones that have expanded.

j_gene: TRBJ1-2; abundance: .; d_gene: .; v_gene: TRBV27; CDR3aa: CASSFGGSNYGYTF; CDR3nt: TGTGCCAGCAGTTTTGGAGGGTCTAACTATGGCTACACCTTC
j_gene: TRBJ2-2; abundance: once; d_gene: TRBD1; v_gene: TRBV15; CDR3aa: CATSRDLEGAGTGELFF; CDR3nt: TGTGCCACCAGCAGAGATTTAGAGGGGGCCGGGACCGGGGAGCTGTTTTTT
j_gene: TRBJ2-7; abundance: once; d_gene: .; v_gene: TRBV30; CDR3aa: CAWSFHGRTYEQYF; CDR3nt: TGTGCCTGGAGTTTCCACGGCAGGACCTACGAGCAGTACTTC
j_gene: TRBJ1-5; abundance: .; d_gene: .; v_gene: TRBV28; CDR3aa: CASSPNRGRAQHF; CDR3nt: TGTGCCAGCAGTCCGAATCGGGGAAGAGCCCAGCATTTT
j_gene: TRBJ1-1; abundance: .; d_gene: TRBD1; v_gene: TRBV28; CDR3aa: CASSPTGWYTEAFF; CDR3nt: TGTGCCAGCAGTCCGACAGGGTGGTACACTGAAGCTTTCTTT
j_gene: TRBJ2-2; abundance: .; d_gene: .; v_gene: TRBV1; CDR3aa: CTSSQGPPAGGCRDTGELFF; CDR3nt: TGCACCAGCAGCCAAGGTCCCCCGGCAGGGGGCTGTAGGGACACCGGGGAGCTGTTTTTT
j_gene: TRBJ2-7; abundance: few; d_gene: TRBD1; v_gene: TRBV15; CDR3aa: CATSARGQDASYEQYF; CDR3nt: TGTGCCACCAGCGCCCGAGGACAGGATGCGTCCTACGAGCAGTACTTC
j_gene: TRBJ1-6; abundance: .; d_gene: .; v_gene: TRBV6-5; CDR3aa: CASSYQDSYYSPLHF; CDR3nt: TGTGCCAGCAGTTATCAGGACAGCTATTATTCACCCCTCCACTTT
j_gene: TRBJ2-1; abundance: .; d_gene: .; v_gene: TRBV19; CDR3aa: CASMGPYNEQFF; CDR3nt: TGTGCCAGTATGGGCCCCTACAATGAGCAGTTCTTC
j_gene: TRBJ2-1; abundance: .; d_gene: TRBD2; v_gene: TRBV4-1; CDR3aa: CASTGLGSGNEQFF; CDR3nt: TGCGCCAGCACCGGACTAGGTTCGGGCAATGAGCAGTTCTTC
j_gene: TRBJ1-4; abundance: .; d_gene: .; v_gene: TRBV5-1; CDR3aa: CASREGGPEEKLFF; CDR3nt: TGCGCCAGCAGGGAGGGTGGTCCTGAGGAAAAACTGTTTTTT
j_gene: TRBJ1-5; abundance: .; d_gene: .; v_gene: TRBV6-5; CDR3aa: CASSYSSGGNQPQHF; CDR3nt: TGTGCCAGCAGTTACTCGAGCGGTGGCAATCAGCCCCAGCATTTT
j_gene: TRBJ1-5; abundance: .; d_gene: .; v_gene: TRBV6-1; CDR3aa: CASSTDSGLPQHF; CDR3nt: TGTGCCAGCAGTACCGACTCGGGTCTGCCCCAGCATTTT
j_gene: TRBJ2-7; abundance: .; d_gene: TRBD1; v_gene: TRBV6-5; CDR3aa: CASSYVRDRGHEQYF; CDR3nt: TGTGCCAGCAGTTACGTCCGAGACAGGGGACACGAGCAGTACTTC
j_gene: TRBJ2-1; abundance: .; d_gene: .; v_gene: TRBV5-5; CDR3aa: CASSLKGGLLAYYEQFF; CDR3nt: TGTGCCAGCAGCTTGAAGGGGGGGCTACTAGCTTACTATGAGCAGTTCTTC
j_gene: TRBJ2-3; abundance: .; d_gene: TRBD2; v_gene: TRBV7-9; CDR3aa: CASSPPLGGGAGDTQYF; CDR3nt: TGTGCCAGCAGCCCACCCTTGGGCGGGGGGGCTGGAGATACGCAGTATTTT
j_gene: TRBJ2-3; abundance: .; d_gene: TRBD2; v_gene: TRBV2; CDR3aa: CASQVGGAGGPDTQYF; CDR3nt: TGTGCCAGCCAAGTGGGGGGAGCGGGAGGGCCAGATACGCAGTATTTT
j_gene: TRBJ1-6; abundance: few; d_gene: TRBD1; v_gene: TRBV30; CDR3aa: CAWGEGTGGSPLHF; CDR3nt: TGTGCCTGGGGGGAGGGGACAGGAGGATCACCCCTCCACTTT
j_gene: TRBJ2-2; abundance: .; d_gene: .; v_gene: TRBV7-9; CDR3aa: CASSLASGSAGELFF; CDR3nt: TGTGCCAGCAGCTTAGCTAGCGGTAGTGCCGGGGAGCTGTTTTTT
j_gene: TRBJ2-7; abundance: .; d_gene: .; v_gene: TRBV27; CDR3aa: CASSPYPLVSEQYF; CDR3nt: TGTGCCAGCAGTCCATATCCCCTAGTTTCCGAGCAGTACTTC
j_gene: TRBJ1-2; abundance: .; d_gene: .; v_gene: TRBV4-1; CDR3aa: CASSQLEGHPGYGYTF; CDR3nt: TGCGCCAGCAGCCAACTTGAGGGACACCCGGGCTATGGCTACACCTTC
j_gene: TRBJ2-7; abundance: .; d_gene: .; v_gene: TRBV27; CDR3aa: CASSLAPLGGPLNEQYF; CDR3nt: TGTGCCAGCAGTTTAGCTCCCCTGGGGGGTCCGTTGAACGAGCAGTACTTC
j_gene: TRBJ2-2; abundance: .; d_gene: .; v_gene: TRBV18; CDR3aa: CASSPTGTNTGELFF; CDR3nt: TGTGCCAGCTCACCAACAGGCACGAACACCGGGGAGCTGTTTTTT
j_gene: TRBJ2-2; abundance: .; d_gene: .; v_gene: TRBV6-6; CDR3aa: CASSFTLDTGELFF; CDR3nt: TGTGCCAGCAGTTTCACTTTGGACACCGGGGAGCTGTTTTTT
j_gene: TRBJ2-1; abundance: .; d_gene: TRBD1; v_gene: TRBV5-1; CDR3aa: CASSLGDRQVNEQFF; CDR3nt: TGCGCCAGCAGCCTGGGGGACAGACAGGTTAATGAGCAGTTCTTC
j_gene: TRBJ2-1; abundance: .; d_gene: TRBD2; v_gene: TRBV7-3; CDR3aa: CASSRGLAGVREQFF; CDR3nt: TGTGCCAGCAGCAGGGGACTAGCGGGAGTTCGTGAGCAGTTCTTC
j_gene: TRBJ2-7; abundance: .; d_gene: TRBD1; v_gene: TRBV11-3; CDR3aa: CASSLGTGNYEQYF; CDR3nt: TGTGCCAGCAGCTTAGGGACAGGTAACTACGAGCAGTACTTC
j_gene: TRBJ1-5; abundance: .; d_gene: .; v_gene: TRBV27; CDR3aa: CASSLGQSNQPQHF; CDR3nt: TGTGCCAGCAGTTTAGGACAGAGCAATCAGCCCCAGCATTTT
j_gene: TRBJ2-1; abundance: .; d_gene: TRBD2; v_gene: TRBV15; CDR3aa: CATSRDRSGGPYNEQFF; CDR3nt: TGTGCCACCAGCAGAGATCGGAGCGGGGGACCCTACAATGAGCAGTTCTTC
j_gene: TRBJ2-1; abundance: .; d_gene: TRBD2; v_gene: TRBV5-4; CDR3aa: CASSFSGGALREQFF; CDR3nt: TGTGCCAGCAGCTTTAGCGGGGGGGCCCTGCGTGAGCAGTTCTTC
j_gene: TRBJ2-3; abundance: .; d_gene: .; v_gene: TRBV5-1; CDR3aa: CARGSGMHGGTDTQYF; CDR3nt: TGCGCCAGGGGCTCGGGAATGCACGGGGGCACAGATACGCAGTATTTT
j_gene: TRBJ2-1; abundance: .; d_gene: .; v_gene: TRBV15; CDR3aa: CATSRDLGVGEQFF; CDR3nt: TGTGCCACCAGCAGAGATCTCGGGGTTGGTGAGCAGTTCTTC
j_gene: TRBJ2-5; abundance: .; d_gene: TRBD2; v_gene: TRBV2; CDR3aa: CASSRLATPETQYF; CDR3nt: TGTGCCAGCAGTCGACTAGCAACGCCGGAGACCCAGTACTTC
j_gene: TRBJ1-6; abundance: few; d_gene: TRBD1; v_gene: TRBV6-5; CDR3aa: CASSYGQVNSPLHF; CDR3nt: TGTGCCAGCAGTTACGGACAGGTGAATTCACCCCTCCACTTT
j_gene: TRBJ2-2; abundance: .; d_gene: TRBD2; v_gene: TRBV2; CDR3aa: CATTSVLTGELFF; CDR3nt: TGTGCCACGACTAGCGTCCTCACCGGGGAGCTGTTTTTT
j_gene: TRBJ2-2; abundance: .; d_gene: .; v_gene: TRBV15; CDR3aa: CATSRDGGRNTGELFF; CDR3nt: TGTGCCACCAGCAGAGATGGGGGCAGGAACACCGGGGAGCTGTTTTTT
j_gene: TRBJ2-3; abundance: .; d_gene: .; v_gene: TRBV28; CDR3aa: CASSFSGRGFTMDTQYF; CDR3nt: TGTGCCAGCAGTTTTAGTGGGAGAGGCTTTACAATGGATACGCAGTATTTT
j_gene: TRBJ2-3; abundance: .; d_gene: .; v_gene: TRBV7-9; CDR3aa: CASSPQGVGTQYF; CDR3nt: TGTGCCAGCAGCCCTCAGGGCGTCGGTACGCAGTATTTT
j_gene: TRBJ2-7; abundance: .; d_gene: .; v_gene: TRBV15; CDR3aa: CATSRDQAKRVNEQYF; CDR3nt: TGTGCCACCAGCAGAGATCAAGCGAAGCGGGTCAACGAGCAGTACTTC
j_gene: TRBJ2-5; abundance: .; d_gene: .; v_gene: TRBV5-1; CDR3aa: CASSPGSTGRETQYF; CDR3nt: TGCGCCAGCAGCCCCGGGTCCACCGGGAGAGAGACCCAGTACTTC
j_gene: TRBJ1-6; abundance: .; d_gene: TRBD1; v_gene: TRBV28; CDR3aa: CASSPGTGESPLHF; CDR3nt: TGTGCCAGCAGTCCCGGGACAGGAGAATCACCCCTCCACTTT
j_gene: TRBJ1-1; abundance: .; d_gene: TRBD1; v_gene: TRBV19; CDR3aa: CASSPDRGGTEAFF; CDR3nt: TGTGCCAGTAGTCCCGACAGGGGCGGCACTGAAGCTTTCTTT
j_gene: TRBJ1-1; abundance: .; d_gene: TRBD1; v_gene: TRBV29-1; CDR3aa: CSVPRQGEAFF; CDR3nt: TGCAGCGTTCCGAGACAGGGAGAAGCTTTCTTT
j_gene: TRBJ2-5; abundance: .; d_gene: .; v_gene: TRBV5-4; CDR3aa: CASSLEGGKGQETQYF; CDR3nt: TGTGCCAGCAGCTTGGAAGGCGGAAAAGGCCAAGAGACCCAGTACTTC
j_gene: TRBJ1-1; abundance: .; d_gene: TRBD1; v_gene: TRBV11-2; CDR3aa: CASSFIPGQQAFF; CDR3nt: TGTGCCAGCAGCTTCATACCGGGACAGCAAGCTTTCTTT
j_gene: TRBJ2-6; abundance: .; d_gene: TRBD1; v_gene: TRBV2; CDR3aa: CASQLRGQYSGANVLTF; CDR3nt: TGTGCCAGCCAACTTAGGGGGCAGTACTCTGGGGCCAACGTCCTGACTTTC
j_gene: TRBJ1-2; abundance: .; d_gene: .; v_gene: TRBV20-1; CDR3aa: CSASRAVGYTF; CDR3nt: TGCAGTGCTAGCAGGGCAGTCGGCTACACCTTC
j_gene: TRBJ2-2; abundance: .; d_gene: TRBD1; v_gene: TRBV10-3; CDR3aa: CAISESKGAPNTGELFF; CDR3nt: TGTGCCATCAGTGAGTCGAAGGGGGCTCCGAACACCGGGGAGCTGTTTTTT
j_gene: TRBJ2-7; abundance: .; d_gene: .; v_gene: TRBV7-8; CDR3aa: CASSSSSYSYEQYF; CDR3nt: TGTGCCAGCAGCTCGTCCTCCTACTCCTACGAGCAGTACTTC
j_gene: TRBJ1-6; abundance: once; d_gene: .; v_gene: TRBV28; CDR3aa: CASSSPGRGYNSPLHF; CDR3nt: TGTGCCAGCAGTAGTCCTGGACGGGGCTATAATTCACCCCTCCACTTT
j_gene: TRBJ2-7; abundance: .; d_gene: .; v_gene: TRBV27; CDR3aa: CASSFAADQYEQYF; CDR3nt: TGTGCCAGCAGTTTTGCGGCAGACCAATACGAGCAGTACTTC